The clone carrying this T cell receptor beta chain has a handful of counts. Its antigen is not identified. From the RACE reads, TCRdb called clonotypes with MiXCR, one entry per CDR3 protein. The table includes around 360,000 distinct CDR3 sequences, about 6% detected once. Time point in this sample: patch test 2, 6 weeks after DPC sensitization. Sample treatment: therapeutic diphenylcyclopropenone sensitization with weekly scalp DPC. Suited to DPC and affected by alopecia, the donors ranged from 18 to 70 years old. This entry belongs to a study of human T cells and chemical hapten exposure. Study overall: Patients got weekly scalp diphenylcyclopropenone doses over the roughly 24-week study. General observations from the study: Alopecia in the donors means their immune response may deviate from healthy people's.

This receptor was taken from a woman aged 18-30 years with alopecia areata. Some clones in this sample may be carry-over from other donors' samples. The sequences come from whole blood, collected in connection with sensitization to the hapten diphenylcyclopropenone (DPC).

This chain's CDR3 is CASSFSRGMNTEAFF. CDR3 DNA: TGTGCCAGCAGTTTTAGCCGGGGCATGAACACTGAAGCTTTCTTT. The chain is built from TRBV28 and TRBJ1-1; TRBD1 might be the D (5 bases). CDR1 and CDR2 from the germline V gene are MDHEN and SYDVKM. The V and J ends lost 3 bases and 0 bases respectively, with 11 bases between them. The CDR3 runs 15 residues.